A single sample gave rise to the 19 T cell receptor beta chains below, sequenced in a study of immune evolution from preneoplasia to lung adenocarcinoma. Sequenced by immunoSEQ multiplex PCR; TCRdb stores in-frame clones only, minus some. The data contain about 6,300 clones, roughly four fifths of them singletons. Sequencing was done on a sample of FFPE minimally invasive lung adenocarcinoma tissue. The receptors originated from a person between 70 and 80 years old with lung adenocarcinoma.

The rearrangement links TRBV28 to TRBJ2-4; 11 bases map to TRBD2. The CDR3 runs to 16 residues. Trimming removed 2 bases from V and 4 bases from J; junction bases left unmatched: 4. Germline CDR1 MDHEN, CDR2 SYDVKM. CDR3 DNA: TGTGCCAGCAGTTTACCCGGACTAGCGGGTAAAAACATTCAGTACTTC. This codes for CASSLPGLAGKNIQYF.

V and J are TRBV30 and TRBJ1-6, with 9 bases lining up with TRBD1. The CDR3 spans 15 residues. Germline V gene sequence: CDR1 GTSNPN, CDR2 SVGIG (reference sequence). V lost 3 bases to trimming and J lost 9 bases; unmatched junction nucleotides: 9. The CDR3 DNA reads TGTGCCTGGAGGGCCCGGGACAGGGTTTTTTCACCCCTCCACTTT. Translated: CAWRARDRVFSPLHF.

The chain uses TRBV7-2 and TRBJ2-5, with 8 bases fitting TRBD2. The CDR3 has 17 amino acids. The V gene end was trimmed by 2 bases and the J gene end by 4 bases; junction bases not matched to a gene: 12. Germline V lookup: CDR1 SGHTA, CDR2 FQGNSA. This chain's CDR3 is CASSLSRGGRRGETQYF. The CDR3 coding sequence is TGTGCCAGCAGCTTATCTCGGGGCGGGAGGAGGGGAGAGACCCAGTACTTC.

The gene calls are TRBV27 and TRBJ1-2, with 9 bases lining up with TRBD1. V lost 0 bases to trimming and J lost 8 bases; unmatched junction nucleotides: 13. The germline CDR1 and CDR2 sequences are MNHEY and SMNVEV (reference sequence). This CDR3 has 17 residues. Here the CDR3 reads CASSLSWPSQGAWGYTF. CDR3 coding DNA: TGTGCCAGCAGTTTATCGTGGCCCTCACAGGGGGCTTGGGGCTACACCTTC.

The chain has TRBV11-1 and TRBJ2-1; 11 bases are shared with TRBD2. The CDR3 extends over 16 amino acids. V trimming: 5 bases; J trimming: 4 bases; junction bases outside the gene matches: 7. Germline V gives CDR1 SGHAT, CDR2 FQDESV (reference sequence). CDR3 sequence: CASSLGTSGAYNEQFF. CDR3 nucleotide sequence: TGTGCCAGCAGCCTCGGGACTAGCGGCGCTTACAATGAGCAGTTCTTC.

The genes are TRBV30 and TRBJ2-1; tentatively, D is TRBD1 (7 bases). The CDR3 has 17 amino acids. The germline V gene has CDR1 GTSNPN and CDR2 SVGIG (reference sequence). With 2 bases removed from V and 2 bases from J, the gap between germline ends came to 19 bases. The CDR3 protein is CAWSSQGVRDTYNEQFF. CDR3 in DNA: TGTGCCTGGAGTTCCCAGGGGGTGCGGGATACCTACAATGAGCAGTTCTTC.

This chain connects TRBV7-6 to TRBJ2-1; no firm D call. With 2 bases removed from V and 5 bases from J, the gap between germline ends came to 13 bases. Germline V CDR1 and CDR2: SGHVS, FNYEAQ. The CDR3 has 15 amino acids. The CDR3 sequence: CASSLTANQDNEQFF. In DNA, the CDR3 is TGTGCCAGCAGCTTAACAGCAAACCAGGACAATGAGCAGTTCTTC. Together with reference TRBV7-6 and TRBJ2-1, the CDR3 gives the full variable domain: GAGVSQSPRYKVTKRGQDVALRCDPISGHVSLYWYRQALGQGPEFLTYFNYEAQQDKSGLPNDRFSAERPEGSISTLTIQRTEQRDSAMYRCASSLTANQDNEQFFGPGTRLTVL.

This rearrangement joins TRBV11-1 to TRBJ2-1, with D perhaps assigned TRBD1 or TRBD2 (6 bases each). This CDR3 has 13 residues. Trimming shortened V by 3 bases and J by 10 bases, and 13 bases separated the two germline ends. CDR1 and CDR2 from the germline V gene are SGHAT and FQDESV (reference sequence). The CDR3 region has the DNA TGTGCCAGCAGCTTGTGGACAGCGGGCGAGCAGTTCTTC. Translated: CASSLWTAGEQFF.

This clone occurred once. CDR3 residues: CASSLGAENEKLFF. The CDR3 DNA reads TGCGCCAGCAGCCTTGGAGCCGAAAATGAAAAACTGTTTTTT. The chain joins TRBV4-1 to TRBJ1-4; no definite D call. The ends were cut back, 4 bases at V and 5 bases at J, with 11 bases in the middle. The V gene's germline CDR1 is MGHRA and CDR2 YSYEKL. The CDR3 is 14 residues long.

This clone occurred a few times. The rearrangement joins TRBV4-2 to TRBJ2-5; 13 bases fit TRBD2. This CDR3 comprises 18 residues. After removal of 0 bases from V and 3 bases from J, the junction contained 7 bases not matched to a gene. Germline loops: CDR1 LGHNA, CDR2 YNFKEQ. The DNA of the CDR3 is TGTGCCAGCAGCCAAGATTTGGGACTAGCGGGGACAAAAGAGACCCAGTACTTC. Protein: CASSQDLGLAGTKETQYF.

The rearrangement uses TRBV7-2 and TRBJ1-4; 9 bases line up with TRBD1. This CDR3 spans 16 amino acids. J lost 6 bases, V lost 1 base, and 6 bases had no gene match. Germline V gene lookup returns CDR1 SGHTA and CDR2 FQGNSA. The DNA of the CDR3 is TGTGCCAGCAGCTTAGGGTGGGGACAGGGCTATGAAAAACTGTTTTTT. This encodes CASSLGWGQGYEKLFF.

The rearrangement joins TRBV7-2 to TRBJ1-3; D gene unclear. The germline V and J ends were trimmed by 4 bases and 5 bases, with 6 bases remaining between them. Germline V gives CDR1 SGHTA, CDR2 FQGNSA. This CDR3 is 12 amino acids long. CDR3 DNA: TGTGCCAGCAGCTCTGAAAGAAACACCATATATTTT. It yields the protein CASSSERNTIYF.

About this clone: The same CDR3 arises from other DNA sequences in this sample as well. J is TRBJ2-7 and V is TRBV4-1; tentatively, D is TRBD1 (6 bases). The CDR3 has 15 amino acids. V lost 0 bases, J lost 6 bases, and 15 bases lay in between. The germline CDR1 and CDR2 sequences are MGHRA and YSYEKL. The CDR3 bases are TGCGCCAGCAGCCAAGAGACAGGACCTCTCCGCGAGCAGTACTTC. Amino acids: CASSQETGPLREQYF.

This clone was detected only a few times. The chain carries TRBV5-1 and TRBJ2-5, with 8 bases that match TRBD2. The CDR3 runs to 15 residues. The V segment lost 4 bases and the J segment 4 bases; nucleotides outside the gene matches: 9. CDR1 SGHRS and CDR2 YFSETQ come from the germline V gene. The CDR3 bases are TGCGCCAGCAGCCCTAGGACTAGCTCCCTAGAGACCCAGTACTTC. Translation: CASSPRTSSLETQYF.

Notes on this clone: No conserved phenylalanine or tryptophan ends this CDR3, so it is likely a read error. V gene TRBV30 combines with J gene TRBJ2-7; unclear D gene. The V gene's germline CDR1 is GTSNPN and CDR2 SVGIG (reference sequence). The V and J ends lost 1 base and 5 bases respectively, with 18 bases between them. CDR3 length equals 15 residues. The CDR3 loop is CAWSGSFAPGDEQYL. The DNA for the CDR3 is TGTGCCTGGAGTGGGAGTTTTGCCCCTGGTGACGAGCAGTACCTC.

This chain uses TRBV2 with TRBJ2-7; D is possibly TRBD2 (5 bases). The CDR3 is made up of 13 amino acids. From germline, CDR1 is SNHLY and CDR2 FYNNEI. V was trimmed by 2 bases and J by 7 bases, leaving 12 bases between them. The CDR3 here is CASSESHRGEQYF. The CDR3 nucleotides are TGTGCCAGCAGTGAAAGCCACCGCGGGGAGCAGTACTTC.

The chain employs TRBV5-1 and TRBJ1-3; 12 bases are shared with TRBD1. J was trimmed by 10 bases and V by 4 bases; bases with no gene match: 9. The CDR3 consists of 15 residues. The V gene's germline CDR1 is SGHRS and CDR2 YFSETQ. CDR3 sequence: CASSDGTGGKTTIYF. CDR3 in DNA: TGCGCCAGCAGCGATGGGACAGGGGGCAAGACGACCATATATTTT.

The table lists this clone with a few counts. V usage is TRBV5-4 and J usage is TRBJ2-2, with unresolved D. Germline CDR1 reads SGHNT; CDR2 reads YYREEE (reference sequence). The CDR3 is made up of 15 amino acids. V shed 0 bases and J shed 1 base, with 7 bases lying between them. CDR3 DNA: TGTGCCAGCAGCTTGGGAGGCAGGAACACCGGGGAGCTGTTTTTT. Protein sequence: CASSLGGRNTGELFF.

This chain uses TRBV7-6 with TRBJ2-2; 7 nucleotides line up with TRBD1. Germline-derived CDR1 and CDR2 are SGHVS and FNYEAQ. After removal of 5 bases from V and 1 base from J, the junction contained 13 bases not matched to a gene. This CDR3 contains 18 residues. DNA of the CDR3: TGTGCCAGCAGCCTCCAAACGGGACAGAGGTTGAACACCGGGGAGCTGTTTTTT. It codes for CASSLQTGQRLNTGELFF.